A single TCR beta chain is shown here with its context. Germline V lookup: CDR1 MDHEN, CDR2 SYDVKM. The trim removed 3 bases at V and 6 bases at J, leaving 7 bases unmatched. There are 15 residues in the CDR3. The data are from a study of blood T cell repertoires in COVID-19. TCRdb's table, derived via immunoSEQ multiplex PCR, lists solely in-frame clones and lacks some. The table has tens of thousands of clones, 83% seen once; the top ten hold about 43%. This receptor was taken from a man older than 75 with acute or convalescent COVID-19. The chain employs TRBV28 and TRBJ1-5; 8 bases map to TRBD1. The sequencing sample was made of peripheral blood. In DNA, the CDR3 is TGTGCCAGCAGTTTTTCTGGACAGGGAGTTCAGCCCCAGCATTTT. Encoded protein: CASSFSGQGVQPQHF.